This T cell receptor beta chain comes out of a study of metastatic and nonmetastatic thyroid tumors. Across the study: Samples came from malignant and benign thyroid patients, and repertoires were compared across blood and tumor or nodule tissue. Findings and caveats of the study: Compared with benign nodules, malignant thyroid tumors were reported to have significantly higher TCR beta diversity in both blood and tumor.

Patients underwent thyroid surgery, and none had received any treatment before it. Per the authors' pipeline: A classifier of distant metastasis in papillary thyroid cancer was built from CDR3 differences (across clinicopathological groups). From the PCR reads, TCRdb re-called clones with MiXCR. TCRdb assigned the V and J calls; the authors' analysis was not used. The sample includes tens of thousands of clones, more than 20% of them seen just once. This clone was counted ten times or more. The antigen remains undetermined. Within the sample, other DNA sequences also encode this same CDR3. CDR3 length: 14 residues. Germline V gene lookup returns CDR1 MNHNS and CDR2 SASEGT. The J segment lost 4 bases and the V segment lost 5 bases, leaving 8 bases of the junction unmatched.

V usage is TRBV6-1 and J usage is TRBJ2-7; 7 nucleotides match TRBD1. The clonotype originates from a male donor with papillary thyroid cancer or a benign thyroid nodule (not recorded which). Some clones in this sample may be carry-over from other donors' samples. Sequencing was carried out using blood. This CDR3 is CASSLWGQLYEQYF. The CDR3 DNA sequence: TGTGCCAGCAGTTTGTGGGGACAGCTGTACGAGCAGTACTTC.